The 15 T cell receptor beta chains below all came from one sample that was sequenced in a study of T cell responses to AZD1222 COVID-19 vaccine. Libraries were prepared by immunoSEQ multiplex PCR; TCRdb keeps only in-frame clonotypes and omits some of them. The listing records about 140,000 clones. Sample: peripheral blood. Receptors originate from an adult in good health.

The genes are TRBV19 and TRBJ1-5; 9 nucleotides agree with TRBD1. Looked up from germline, CDR1 is LNHDA and CDR2 is SQIVND (reference sequence). Germline trimming cut 2 bases from V and 10 bases from J; bases unmatched to any gene: 12. The CDR3 is made up of 16 amino acids. The CDR3 region is CASSISGTGPGGPQHF. The CDR3 DNA sequence: TGTGCCAGTAGTATATCCGGGACAGGGCCTGGGGGCCCCCAGCATTTT.

The J gene is TRBJ1-2, the V gene TRBV5-1; the D gene is possibly TRBD1 (5 bases). The CDR3 is made up of 15 amino acids. V was trimmed by 1 base and J by 0 bases, leaving 10 bases between them. Looked up from germline, CDR1 is SGHRS and CDR2 is YFSETQ. CDR3 region: CASSLMGQPNYGYTF. DNA for the CDR3: TGCGCCAGCAGCTTGATGGGGCAACCTAACTATGGCTACACCTTC.

The chain carries TRBV19 and TRBJ2-1; D is perhaps TRBD1 (6 bases). Trimming pared 7 bases from V and 2 bases from J, leaving 15 bases between. Germline V gene sequence: CDR1 LNHDA, CDR2 SQIVND (reference sequence). This CDR3 comprises 15 residues. The CDR3: CASMGWGPPYNEQFF. The CDR3 region has the DNA TGTGCCAGTATGGGGTGGGGGCCTCCCTACAATGAGCAGTTCTTC.

The chain combines TRBV7-3 with TRBJ1-5, with D hard to call. CDR3 size: 16 residues. V lost 1 base to trimming and J lost 11 bases, with 21 bases between them. CDR1 and CDR2 from the germline V gene are SGHTA and FQGTGA. In DNA, the CDR3 is TGTGCCAGCAGCTTAATCAGTCGATATATTGATGGGGCCCAGCATTTT. Translating gives CASSLISRYIDGAQHF.

This chain links TRBV9 with TRBJ2-5, with D tentatively TRBD2 (5 bases). This CDR3 has 13 amino acids. Trimming shortened V by 4 bases and J by 2 bases, and 9 bases separated the two germline ends. The germline V gene has CDR1 SGDLS and CDR2 YYNGEE. This CDR3 reads CASSPGVQETQYF. DNA for the CDR3: TGTGCCAGCAGCCCCGGGGTGCAAGAGACCCAGTACTTC. Using reference TRBV9 and TRBJ2-5 for the parts outside the CDR3, the full variable domain is DSGVTQTPKHLITATGQRVTLRCSPRSGDLSVYWYQQSLDQGLQFLIQYYNGEERAKGNILERFSAQQFPDLHSELNLSSLELGDSALYFCASSPGVQETQYFGPGTRLLVL.

This chain links TRBV19 with TRBJ2-7, with D perhaps TRBD1 or TRBD2 (5 bases each). Germline CDR1 and CDR2: LNHDA and SQIVND (reference sequence). With 1 base removed from V and 1 base from J, the gap between germline ends came to 11 bases. This CDR3 spans 15 amino acids. This CDR3 is CASSIGGTGSYEQYF. In nucleotides, the CDR3 is TGTGCCAGTAGTATAGGAGGGACGGGATCCTACGAGCAGTACTTC. Variable domain in full (rest from reference TRBV19 and TRBJ2-7): DGGITQSPKYLFRKEGQNVTLSCEQNLNHDAMYWYRQDPGQGLRLIYYSQIVNDFQKGDIAEGYSVSREKKESFPLTVTSAQKNPTAFYLCASSIGGTGSYEQYFGPGTRLTVT.

The CDR3, as DNA: TGTGCCAGCAGCCAAGGTAGGCTAGCCTACGAGCAGTACTTC. It is translated as CASSQGRLAYEQYF. J is TRBJ2-7 and V is TRBV3-1 (or the pseudogene TRBV3-2); no definite D call. Germline CDR1 is LGHDT and CDR2 is YNNKEL (reference sequence). Trimming removed 1 base at V and 2 bases at J, with 9 bases between. This CDR3 comprises 14 residues.

The chain joins TRBV30 to TRBJ2-1; 7 bases are a match to TRBD2. V lost 1 base to trimming and J lost 5 bases; unmatched junction nucleotides: 14. From germline, CDR1 is GTSNPN and CDR2 SVGIG (reference sequence). CDR3 length: 17 residues. The CDR3 loop is CAWSARGRGRTNNEQFF. In nucleotides, the CDR3 is TGTGCCTGGAGTGCCCGAGGGAGGGGACGGACAAACAATGAGCAGTTCTTC.

The chain is built from TRBV7-2 and TRBJ2-2; 7 bases map to TRBD2. Trimming at V came to 6 bases and at J to 9 bases, leaving 16 bases not matched to a gene. The germline V gene has CDR1 SGHTA and CDR2 FQGNSA. CDR3 length: 16 residues. CDR3 in DNA: TGTGCCAGCAGAAAGACTGCGGGGGACCTACACCGGGAGCTGTTTTTT. It yields the protein CASRKTAGDLHRELFF.

This chain connects TRBV15 to TRBJ2-3; no definite D call. The CDR3 is made up of 14 amino acids. Germline-derived CDR1 and CDR2 are LNHNV and YYDKDF (reference sequence). Trimming shortened V by 6 bases and J by 4 bases, and 14 bases separated the two germline ends. The CDR3 nucleotides are TGTGCCACCAGGGTCGGACGCCGGCCAGATACGCAGTATTTT. This gives the protein CATRVGRRPDTQYF. Variable domain in full (rest from reference TRBV15 and TRBJ2-3): DAMVIQNPRYQVTQFGKPVTLSCSQTLNHNVMYWYQQKSSQAPKLLFHYYDKDFNNEADTPDNFQSRRPNTSFCFLDIRSPGLGDTAMYLCATRVGRRPDTQYFGPGTRLTVL.

The chain carries TRBV2 and TRBJ1-3; 9 positions match TRBD1. The V gene's germline CDR1 is SNHLY and CDR2 FYNNEI. Losses at the gene ends were 7 bases for V and 3 bases for J; bases not matched to a gene: 7. The length of the CDR3 is 15 residues. In nucleotides, the CDR3 is TGTGCCAGCAAAGAACAGGGGGCTAATGGAAACACCATATATTTT. Residues: CASKEQGANGNTIYF.

This chain connects TRBV7-2 to TRBJ1-2; tentative D call: TRBD1 (6 bases). This CDR3 region has 14 residues. The ends were cut back, 0 bases at V and 8 bases at J, with 13 bases in the middle. The germline V gene has CDR1 SGHTA and CDR2 FQGNSA. CDR3 nucleotide sequence: TGTGCCAGCAGCTTAGCGCTAGGGGGGTTAGGCTACACCTTC. Amino acids: CASSLALGGLGYTF.

The chain links TRBV2 to TRBJ1-1; a possible D gene is TRBD1 (6 bases). The CDR3 contains 13 residues. Germline loops: CDR1 SNHLY, CDR2 FYNNEI. V was pared by 5 bases and J by 10 bases, with 17 bases between. The CDR3 coding sequence is TGTGCCAGCAGTAAACAGGGAGAATTGCGAGCTTTCTTT. This codes for CASSKQGELRAFF.

This chain connects TRBV6-5 to TRBJ1-4, with TRBD1 as a possible D gene (5 bases). CDR1 MNHEY and CDR2 SVGAGI come from the germline V gene. This CDR3 region has 15 residues. Trimming pared 7 bases from V and 7 bases from J, leaving 19 bases between. CDR3 coding DNA: TGTGCCAGCACCGAACCCGGGACCGGGGGTGAAAAACTGTTTTTT. Encoded protein: CASTEPGTGGEKLFF.

This chain joins TRBV11-2 and TRBJ1-1; D may be TRBD1 (5 bases). V lost 6 bases to trimming and J lost 0 bases, with 26 bases between them. The CDR3 contains 19 residues. Germline V gives CDR1 SGHAT, CDR2 FQNNGV. The CDR3 sequence: CASRQREGRRRALNTEAFF. CDR3 sequence (DNA): TGTGCCAGCAGACAAAGAGAGGGGAGGAGGAGAGCTCTGAACACTGAAGCTTTCTTT.